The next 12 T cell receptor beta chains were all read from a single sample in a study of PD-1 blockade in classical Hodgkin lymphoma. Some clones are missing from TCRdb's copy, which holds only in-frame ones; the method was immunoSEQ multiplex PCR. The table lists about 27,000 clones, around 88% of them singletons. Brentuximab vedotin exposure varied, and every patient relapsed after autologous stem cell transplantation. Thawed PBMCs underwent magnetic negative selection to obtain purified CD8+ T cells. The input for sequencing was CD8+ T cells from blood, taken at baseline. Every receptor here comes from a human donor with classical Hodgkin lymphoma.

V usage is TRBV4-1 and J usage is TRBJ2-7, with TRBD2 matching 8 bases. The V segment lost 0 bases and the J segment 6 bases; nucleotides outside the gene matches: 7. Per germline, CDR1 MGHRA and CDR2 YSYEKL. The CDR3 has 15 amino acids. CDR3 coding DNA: TGCGCCAGCAGCCAAGATGGGAGCGGGGGAGGCGAGCAGTACTTC. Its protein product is CASSQDGSGGGEQYF.

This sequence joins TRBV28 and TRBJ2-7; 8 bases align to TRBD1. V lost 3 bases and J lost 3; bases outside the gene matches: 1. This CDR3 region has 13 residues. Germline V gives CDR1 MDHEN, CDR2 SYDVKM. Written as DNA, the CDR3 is TGTGCCAGCAGTTTTGGGACAGGCTACGAGCAGTACTTC. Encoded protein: CASSFGTGYEQYF.

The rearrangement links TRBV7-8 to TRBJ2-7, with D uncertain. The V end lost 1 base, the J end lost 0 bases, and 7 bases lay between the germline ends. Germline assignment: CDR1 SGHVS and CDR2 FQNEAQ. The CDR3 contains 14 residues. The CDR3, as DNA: TGTGCCAGCAGCTTAGGTCCCAACTCCTACGAGCAGTACTTC. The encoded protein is CASSLGPNSYEQYF.

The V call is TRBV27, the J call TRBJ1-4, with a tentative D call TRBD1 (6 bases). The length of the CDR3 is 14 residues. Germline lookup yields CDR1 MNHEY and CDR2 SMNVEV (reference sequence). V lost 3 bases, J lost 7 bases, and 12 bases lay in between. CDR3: CASSLNRVGEKLFF. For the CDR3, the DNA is TGTGCCAGCAGTTTGAACAGGGTGGGTGAAAAACTGTTTTTT.

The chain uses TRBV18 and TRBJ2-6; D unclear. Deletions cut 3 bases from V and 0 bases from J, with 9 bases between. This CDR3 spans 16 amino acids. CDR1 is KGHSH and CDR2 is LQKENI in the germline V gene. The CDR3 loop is CASSPRRISGANVLTF. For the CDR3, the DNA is TGTGCCAGCTCACCGAGACGAATCTCTGGGGCCAACGTCCTGACTTTC. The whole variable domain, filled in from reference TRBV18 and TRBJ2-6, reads NAGVMQNPRHLVRRRGQEARLRCSPMKGHSHVYWYRQLPEEGLKFMVYLQKENIIDESGMPKERFSAEFPKEGPSILRIQQVVRGDSAAYFCASSPRRISGANVLTFGAGSRLTVL.

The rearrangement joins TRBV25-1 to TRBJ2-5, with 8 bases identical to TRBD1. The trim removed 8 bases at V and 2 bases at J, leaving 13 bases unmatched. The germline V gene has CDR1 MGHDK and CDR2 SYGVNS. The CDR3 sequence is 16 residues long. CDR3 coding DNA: TGTGCCAGCGAGAACGCAAACCGGGACAGGCAAGAGACCCAGTACTTC. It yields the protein CASENANRDRQETQYF.

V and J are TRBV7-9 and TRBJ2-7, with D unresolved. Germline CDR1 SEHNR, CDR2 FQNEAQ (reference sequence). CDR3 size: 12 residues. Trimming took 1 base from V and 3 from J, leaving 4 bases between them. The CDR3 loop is CASSLVSYEQYF. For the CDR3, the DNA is TGTGCCAGCAGCTTAGTGAGCTACGAGCAGTACTTC.

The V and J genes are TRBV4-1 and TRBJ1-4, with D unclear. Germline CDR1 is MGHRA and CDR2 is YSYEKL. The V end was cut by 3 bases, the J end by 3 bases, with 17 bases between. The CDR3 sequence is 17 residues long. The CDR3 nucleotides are TGCGCCAGCAGCCATCCCTCGGAGGGAGTAGCTAATGAAAAACTGTTTTTT. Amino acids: CASSHPSEGVANEKLFF.

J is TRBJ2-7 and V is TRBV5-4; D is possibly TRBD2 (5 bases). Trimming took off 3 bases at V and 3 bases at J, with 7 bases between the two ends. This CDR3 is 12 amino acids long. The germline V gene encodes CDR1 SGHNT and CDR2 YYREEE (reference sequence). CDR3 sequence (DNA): TGTGCCAGCAGCTCCGGGAACTACGAGCAGTACTTC. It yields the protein CASSSGNYEQYF.

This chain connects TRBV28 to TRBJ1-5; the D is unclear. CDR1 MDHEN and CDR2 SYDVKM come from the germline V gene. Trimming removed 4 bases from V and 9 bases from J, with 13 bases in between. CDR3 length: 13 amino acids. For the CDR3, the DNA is TGTGCCAGCAGTTATAACAGCGTCTCGCCCCAGCATTTT. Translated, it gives CASSYNSVSPQHF.

CDR3 amino acids: CASSLGHNTGELFF. As DNA, the CDR3 is TGTGCCAGCAGCTTGGGCCACAACACCGGGGAGCTGTTTTTT. The V and J genes are TRBV5-6 and TRBJ2-2; no clear D. This CDR3 contains 14 residues. Germline-derived CDR1 and CDR2 are SGHDT and YYEEEE. V was pared by 0 bases and J by 2 bases, with 5 bases between.

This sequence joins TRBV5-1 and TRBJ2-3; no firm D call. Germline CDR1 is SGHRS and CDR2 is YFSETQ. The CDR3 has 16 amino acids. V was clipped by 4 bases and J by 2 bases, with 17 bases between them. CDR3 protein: CASSTGELLFTDTQYF. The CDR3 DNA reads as TGCGCCAGCAGCACTGGCGAGCTACTTTTCACAGATACGCAGTATTTT.